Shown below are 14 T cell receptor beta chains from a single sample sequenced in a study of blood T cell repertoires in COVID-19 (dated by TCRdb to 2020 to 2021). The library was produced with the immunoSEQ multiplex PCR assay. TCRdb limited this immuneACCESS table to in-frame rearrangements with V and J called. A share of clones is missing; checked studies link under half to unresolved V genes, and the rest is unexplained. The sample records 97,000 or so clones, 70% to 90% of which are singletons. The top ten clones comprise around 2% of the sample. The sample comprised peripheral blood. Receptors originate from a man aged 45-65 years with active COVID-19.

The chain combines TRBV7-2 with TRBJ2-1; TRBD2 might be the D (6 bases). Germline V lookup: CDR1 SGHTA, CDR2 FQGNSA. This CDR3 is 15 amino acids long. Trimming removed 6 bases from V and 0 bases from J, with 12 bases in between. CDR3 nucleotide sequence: TGTGCCAGCAGTATTCAAGCGGGCTCCTACAATGAGCAGTTCTTC. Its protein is CASSIQAGSYNEQFF.

For the CDR3, the DNA is TGTGCCGGATGGGGGACAGGGCCTCTTCGGGACCAAGAGACCCAGTACTTC. Its translation is CAGWGTGPLRDQETQYF. The chain recombines TRBV2 with TRBJ2-5; 9 bases agree with TRBD1. CDR1 is SNHLY and CDR2 is FYNNEI in the germline V gene. The CDR3 is 17 amino acids. The J segment lost 0 bases and the V segment lost 11 bases, leaving 16 bases of the junction unmatched.

The CDR3 loop is CATSTLAGGPDEQFF. The CDR3 nucleotides are TGTGCCACCAGCACCTTAGCGGGGGGGCCCGATGAGCAGTTCTTC. V gene TRBV15 combines with J gene TRBJ2-1; 11 nucleotides match TRBD2. The V and J ends lost 4 bases and 8 bases, in that order; junction bases with no gene match: 7. Germline lookup yields CDR1 LNHNV and CDR2 YYDKDF (reference sequence). There are 15 residues in the CDR3.

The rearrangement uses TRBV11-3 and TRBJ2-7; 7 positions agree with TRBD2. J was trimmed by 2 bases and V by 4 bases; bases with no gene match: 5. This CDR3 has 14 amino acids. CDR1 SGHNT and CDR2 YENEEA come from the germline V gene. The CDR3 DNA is TGTGCCAGCAGCTACGCCAGCGGGGCCTACGAGCAGTACTTC. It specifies CASSYASGAYEQYF.

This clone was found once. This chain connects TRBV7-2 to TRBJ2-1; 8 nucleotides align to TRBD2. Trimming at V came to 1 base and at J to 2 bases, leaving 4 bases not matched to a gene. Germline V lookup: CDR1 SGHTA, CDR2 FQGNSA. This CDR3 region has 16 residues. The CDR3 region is CASSLGGGGPYNEQFF. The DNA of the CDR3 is TGTGCCAGCAGCTTAGGTGGCGGGGGGCCCTACAATGAGCAGTTCTTC.

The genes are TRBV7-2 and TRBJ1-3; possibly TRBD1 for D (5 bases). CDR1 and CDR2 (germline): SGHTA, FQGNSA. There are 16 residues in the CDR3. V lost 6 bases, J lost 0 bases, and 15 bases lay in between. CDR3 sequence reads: CASSNYAGGSGNTIYF. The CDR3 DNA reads TGTGCCAGCAGTAACTACGCGGGGGGCTCTGGAAACACCATATATTTT.

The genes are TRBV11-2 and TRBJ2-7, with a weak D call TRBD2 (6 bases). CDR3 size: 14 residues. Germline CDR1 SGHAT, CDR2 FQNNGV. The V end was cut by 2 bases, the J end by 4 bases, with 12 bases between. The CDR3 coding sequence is TGTGCCAGCAGCTTATCCCCGGGGGATTACGAGCAGTACTTC. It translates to CASSLSPGDYEQYF. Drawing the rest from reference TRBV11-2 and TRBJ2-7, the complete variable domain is EAGVAQSPRYKIIEKRQSVAFWCNPISGHATLYWYQQILGQGPKLLIQFQNNGVVDDSQLPKDRFSAERLKGVDSTLKIQPAKLEDSAVYLCASSLSPGDYEQYFGPGTRLTVT.

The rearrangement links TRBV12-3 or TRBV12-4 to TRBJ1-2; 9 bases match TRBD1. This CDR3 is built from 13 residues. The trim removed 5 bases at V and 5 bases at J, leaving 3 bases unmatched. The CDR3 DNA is TGTGCCAGCAGTCCCGACAGGGGGTATGGCTACACCTTC. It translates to CASSPDRGYGYTF.

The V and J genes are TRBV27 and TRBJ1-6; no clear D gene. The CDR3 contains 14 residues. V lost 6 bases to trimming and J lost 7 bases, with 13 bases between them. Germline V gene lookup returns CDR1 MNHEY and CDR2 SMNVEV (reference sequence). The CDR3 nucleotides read TGTGCCAGCAGGCCCCAAGGAGGCAATTCACCCCTCCACTTT. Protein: CASRPQGGNSPLHF.

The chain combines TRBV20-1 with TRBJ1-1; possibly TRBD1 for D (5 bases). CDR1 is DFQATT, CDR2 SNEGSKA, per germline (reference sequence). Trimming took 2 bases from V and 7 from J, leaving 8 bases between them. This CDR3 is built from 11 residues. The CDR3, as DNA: TGCAGTGCTAGACGGGGGGGTGAAGCTTTCTTT. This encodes CSARRGGEAFF.

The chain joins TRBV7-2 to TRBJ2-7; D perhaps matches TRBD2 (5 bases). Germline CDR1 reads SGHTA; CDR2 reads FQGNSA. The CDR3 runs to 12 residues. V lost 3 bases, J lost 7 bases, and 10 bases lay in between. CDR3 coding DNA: TGTGCCAGCAGCTTGGGGAGAGGTGAGCAGTACTTC. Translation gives CASSLGRGEQYF.

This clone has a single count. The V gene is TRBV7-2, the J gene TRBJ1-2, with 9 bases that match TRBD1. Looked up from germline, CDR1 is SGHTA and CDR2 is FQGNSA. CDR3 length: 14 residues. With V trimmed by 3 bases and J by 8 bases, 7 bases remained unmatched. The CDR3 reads CASSFLQGARGYTF. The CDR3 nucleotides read TGTGCCAGCAGCTTTTTACAGGGGGCTCGGGGCTACACCTTC.

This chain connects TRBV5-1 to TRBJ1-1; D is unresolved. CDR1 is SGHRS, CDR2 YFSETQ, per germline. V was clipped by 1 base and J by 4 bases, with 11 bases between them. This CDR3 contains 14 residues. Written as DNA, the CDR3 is TGCGCCAGCAGCTTGAGAGGGTCGGGCACTGAAGCTTTCTTT. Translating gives CASSLRGSGTEAFF.

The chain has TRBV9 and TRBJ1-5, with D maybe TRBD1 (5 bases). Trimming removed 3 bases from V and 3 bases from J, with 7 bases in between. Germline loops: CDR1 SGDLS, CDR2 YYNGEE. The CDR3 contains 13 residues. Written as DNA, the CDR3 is TGTGCCAGCAGCGAAGGGGCCAATCAGCCCCAGCATTTT. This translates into CASSEGANQPQHF. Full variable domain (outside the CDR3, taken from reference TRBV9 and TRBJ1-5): DSGVTQTPKHLITATGQRVTLRCSPRSGDLSVYWYQQSLDQGLQFLIQYYNGEERAKGNILERFSAQQFPDLHSELNLSSLELGDSALYFCASSEGANQPQHFGDGTRLSIL.